Listed below are T cell receptor beta chains from one sample, sequenced in a study of OX40 agonist ivuxolimab in advanced cancers. Measured with immunoSEQ multiplex PCR; TCRdb has only the in-frame clones, and not every one. The sample contains tens of thousands of clones, 92% of which appear only once. The source material was CD4+ or CD8+ T cells sorted from blood, sampled in a trial of the OX40 agonist ivuxolimab. The receptors were sampled from an adult with an advanced solid tumor such as melanoma, head and neck, liver or kidney cancer. Both conserved end residues are part of each CDR3. D genes are given only for firm matches. Clone size, where shown, is once, few, many, or a class for clones that have expanded.

TRBV5-6	TRBJ1-2	TRBD1	-	CASSRGQVTLFYGYTF	TGTGCCAGCAGCCGCGGACAGGTCACCTTGTTCTATGGCTACACCTTC
TRBV4-3	TRBJ1-6	-	-	CASSQGVWQALHF	TGCGCCAGCAGCCAAGGTGTTTGGCAGGCCCTCCACTTT
TRBV7-2	TRBJ2-7	-	once	CASSSIPYEQYF	TGTGCCAGCAGCTCAATTCCCTACGAGCAGTACTTC
TRBV11-3	TRBJ2-7	-	-	CASSLRVGYEQYF	TGTGCCAGCAGCCTCAGGGTGGGCTACGAGCAGTACTTC
TRBV7-9	TRBJ1-1	-	-	CASSLRLWGDTEAFF	TGTGCCAGCAGCTTACGGCTTTGGGGGGACACTGAAGCTTTCTTT
TRBV5-6	TRBJ1-6	-	-	CASSLEGARISPLHF	TGTGCCAGCAGCTTGGAAGGGGCGCGGATTTCACCCCTCCACTTT
TRBV6-6	TRBJ1-6	-	-	CASSYSPGGHSPLHF	TGTGCCAGCAGTTACTCCCCCGGAGGGCATTCACCCCTCCACTTT
TRBV4-3	TRBJ1-2	-	few	CASSQDRQQGGYGYTF	TGCGCCAGCAGCCAAGATAGACAACAGGGCGGGTATGGCTACACCTTC
TRBV5-6	TRBJ2-5	-	-	CASSPVQGWETQYF	TGTGCCAGCAGCCCCGTACAGGGTTGGGAGACCCAGTACTTC
TRBV9	TRBJ1-5	-	-	CASSVASGGGPQHF	TGTGCCAGCAGCGTAGCTTCGGGCGGAGGCCCCCAGCATTTT
TRBV6-1	TRBJ1-1	-	-	CASSEAVGMKGGDTEAFF	TGTGCCAGCAGTGAAGCGGTAGGGATGAAGGGGGGAGACACTGAAGCTTTCTTT
TRBV9	TRBJ2-7	-	-	CASSVGETGRHEQYF	TGTGCCAGCAGCGTAGGGGAGACAGGTAGACACGAGCAGTACTTC
TRBV7-2	TRBJ1-1	TRBD1	once	CASSLAWTGRTEAFF	TGTGCCAGCAGCTTAGCCTGGACAGGGAGGACTGAAGCTTTCTTT
TRBV6-5	TRBJ2-1	-	-	CASKQYNEQFF	TGTGCCAGCAAACAGTACAATGAGCAGTTCTTC
TRBV27	TRBJ1-4	-	-	CASSYQYNEKLFF	TGTGCCAGCAGTTACCAGTATAATGAAAAACTGTTTTTT
TRBV18	TRBJ2-5	-	-	CASSPVEGQPETQYF	TGTGCCAGCTCACCGGTGGAAGGGCAGCCAGAGACCCAGTACTTC
TRBV7-6	TRBJ2-2	-	-	CASSLGIHLNTGELFF	TGTGCCAGCAGCTTAGGAATACACCTGAACACCGGGGAGCTGTTTTTT